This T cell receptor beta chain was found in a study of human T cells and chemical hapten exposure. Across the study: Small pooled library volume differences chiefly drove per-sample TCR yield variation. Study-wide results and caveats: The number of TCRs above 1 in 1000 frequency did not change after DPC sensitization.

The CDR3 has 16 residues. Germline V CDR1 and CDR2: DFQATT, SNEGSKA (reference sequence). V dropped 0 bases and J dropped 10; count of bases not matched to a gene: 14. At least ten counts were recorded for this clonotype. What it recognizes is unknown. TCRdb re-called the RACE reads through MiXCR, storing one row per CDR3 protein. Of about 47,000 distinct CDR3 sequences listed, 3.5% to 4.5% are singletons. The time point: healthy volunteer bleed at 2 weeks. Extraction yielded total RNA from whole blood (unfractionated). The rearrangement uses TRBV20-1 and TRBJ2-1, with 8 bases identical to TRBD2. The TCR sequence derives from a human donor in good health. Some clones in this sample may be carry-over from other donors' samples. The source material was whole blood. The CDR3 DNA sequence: TGCAGTGCTAGAGAGTCGACTAGCGTTGTTTTTAGGGAGCAGTTCTTC. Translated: CSARESTSVVFREQFF.